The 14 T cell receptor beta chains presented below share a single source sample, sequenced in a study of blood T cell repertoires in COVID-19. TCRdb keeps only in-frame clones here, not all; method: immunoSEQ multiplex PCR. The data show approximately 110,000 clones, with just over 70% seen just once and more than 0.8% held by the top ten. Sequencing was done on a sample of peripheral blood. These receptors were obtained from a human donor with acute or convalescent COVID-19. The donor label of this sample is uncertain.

The CDR3 spells CASSPRGLLPVATNEKLFF. CDR3 nucleotides: TGTGCCAGCAGCCCGCGGGGACTTCTACCAGTTGCAACTAATGAAAAACTGTTTTTT. The chain couples TRBV11-2 to TRBJ1-4, with D tentatively TRBD1 (5 bases). Trimming shortened V by 5 bases and J by 0 bases, and 22 bases separated the two germline ends. The V gene's germline CDR1 is SGHAT and CDR2 FQNNGV. The length of the CDR3 is 19 residues.

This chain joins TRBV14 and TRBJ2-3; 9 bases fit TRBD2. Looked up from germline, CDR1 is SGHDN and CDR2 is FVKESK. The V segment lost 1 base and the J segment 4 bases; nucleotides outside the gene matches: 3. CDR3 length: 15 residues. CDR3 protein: CASSQGGLAPDTQYF. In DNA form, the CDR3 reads TGTGCCAGCAGCCAAGGGGGACTAGCCCCAGATACGCAGTATTTT.

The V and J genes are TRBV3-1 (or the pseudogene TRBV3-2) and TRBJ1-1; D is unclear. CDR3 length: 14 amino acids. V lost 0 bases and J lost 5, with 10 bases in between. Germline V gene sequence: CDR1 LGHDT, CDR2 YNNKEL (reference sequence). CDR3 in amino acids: CASSQEYANTEAFF. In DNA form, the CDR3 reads TGTGCCAGCAGCCAAGAGTACGCGAATACTGAAGCTTTCTTT.

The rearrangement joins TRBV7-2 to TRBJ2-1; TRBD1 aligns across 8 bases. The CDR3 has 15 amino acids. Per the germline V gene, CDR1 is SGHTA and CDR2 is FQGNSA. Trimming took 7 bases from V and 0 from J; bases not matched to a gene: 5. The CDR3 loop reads CASTGGGSSYNEQFF. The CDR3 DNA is TGTGCCAGCACAGGGGGCGGCAGCTCCTACAATGAGCAGTTCTTC. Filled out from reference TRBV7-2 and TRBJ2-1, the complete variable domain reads GAGVSQSPSNKVTEKGKDVELRCDPISGHTALYWYRQSLGQGLEFLIYFQGNSAPDKSGLPSDRFSAERTGGSVSTLTIQRTQQEDSAVYLCASTGGGSSYNEQFFGPGTRLTVL.

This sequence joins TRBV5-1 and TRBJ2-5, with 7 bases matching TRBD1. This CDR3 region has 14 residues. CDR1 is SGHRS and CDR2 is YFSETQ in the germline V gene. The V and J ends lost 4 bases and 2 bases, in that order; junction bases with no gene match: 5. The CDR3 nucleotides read TGCGCCAGCAGCAGGGGACAGCAACAAGAGACCCAGTACTTC. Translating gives CASSRGQQQETQYF.

This CDR3 is CSVEIPGEAPAYSYNEQFF. For the CDR3, the DNA is TGCAGCGTTGAAATTCCTGGGGAGGCCCCGGCTTACTCCTACAATGAGCAGTTCTTC. The rearrangement joins TRBV29-1 to TRBJ2-1, with D possibly being TRBD2 (6 bases). CDR1 and CDR2 from the germline V gene are SQVTM and ANQGSEA. The V end was cut by 2 bases, the J end by 0 bases, with 23 bases between. This CDR3 comprises 19 residues.

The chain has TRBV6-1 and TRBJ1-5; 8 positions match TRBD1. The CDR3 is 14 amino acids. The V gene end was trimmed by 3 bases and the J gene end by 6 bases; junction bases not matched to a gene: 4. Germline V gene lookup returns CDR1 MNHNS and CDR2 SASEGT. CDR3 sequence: CASSENRGSQPQHF. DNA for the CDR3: TGTGCCAGCAGTGAGAACAGGGGGAGTCAGCCCCAGCATTTT.

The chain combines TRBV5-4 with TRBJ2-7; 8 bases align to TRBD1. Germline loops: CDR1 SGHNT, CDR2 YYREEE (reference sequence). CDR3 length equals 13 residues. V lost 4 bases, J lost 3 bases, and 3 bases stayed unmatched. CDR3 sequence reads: CASSRGQGYEQYV. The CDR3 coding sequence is TGTGCCAGCAGCCGCGGACAGGGCTACGAGCAGTACGTC.

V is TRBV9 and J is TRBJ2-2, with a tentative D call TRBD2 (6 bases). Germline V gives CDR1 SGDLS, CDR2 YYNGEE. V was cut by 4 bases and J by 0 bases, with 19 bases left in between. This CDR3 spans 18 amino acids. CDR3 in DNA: TGTGCCAGCAGCCTACCATCGGGAGCAGGGACGAACACCGGGGAGCTGTTTTTT. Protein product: CASSLPSGAGTNTGELFF.

The CDR3 sequence: CASSFGQDYTGELFF. The CDR3 DNA follows: TGTGCCAGCAGTTTCGGACAGGACTACACCGGGGAGCTGTTTTTT. This chain uses TRBV28 with TRBJ2-2; 7 bases match TRBD1. This CDR3 has 15 amino acids. The V segment lost 3 bases and the J segment 3 bases; nucleotides outside the gene matches: 4. Germline V gives CDR1 MDHEN, CDR2 SYDVKM.

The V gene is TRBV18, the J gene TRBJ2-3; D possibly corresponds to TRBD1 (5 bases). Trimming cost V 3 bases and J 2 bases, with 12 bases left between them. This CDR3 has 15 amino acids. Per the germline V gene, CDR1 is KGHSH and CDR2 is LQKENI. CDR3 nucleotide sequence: TGTGCCAGCTCACCCAGGGCAAGTTCCACAGATACGCAGTATTTT. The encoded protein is CASSPRASSTDTQYF.

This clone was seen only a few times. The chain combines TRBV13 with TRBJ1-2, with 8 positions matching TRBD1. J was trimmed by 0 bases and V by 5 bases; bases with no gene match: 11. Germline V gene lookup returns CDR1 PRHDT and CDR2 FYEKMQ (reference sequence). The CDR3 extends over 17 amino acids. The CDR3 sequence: CASSKWTGKGPNYGYTF. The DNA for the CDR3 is TGTGCCAGCAGCAAGTGGACAGGGAAGGGGCCTAACTATGGCTACACCTTC.

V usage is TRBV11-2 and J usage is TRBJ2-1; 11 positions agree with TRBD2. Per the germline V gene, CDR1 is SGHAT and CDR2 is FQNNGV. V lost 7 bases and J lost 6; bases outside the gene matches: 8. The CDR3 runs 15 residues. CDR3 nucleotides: TGTGCCAGCAAGACACTAGCGGGGGAAATCAATGAGCAGTTCTTC. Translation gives CASKTLAGEINEQFF.

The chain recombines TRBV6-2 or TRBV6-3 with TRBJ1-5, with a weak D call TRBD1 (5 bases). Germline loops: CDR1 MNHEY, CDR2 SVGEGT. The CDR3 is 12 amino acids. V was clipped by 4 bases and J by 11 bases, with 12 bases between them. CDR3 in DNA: TGTGCCAGCAGTTTCCAGGGTGTAGCCCAGCATTTT. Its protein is CASSFQGVAQHF.